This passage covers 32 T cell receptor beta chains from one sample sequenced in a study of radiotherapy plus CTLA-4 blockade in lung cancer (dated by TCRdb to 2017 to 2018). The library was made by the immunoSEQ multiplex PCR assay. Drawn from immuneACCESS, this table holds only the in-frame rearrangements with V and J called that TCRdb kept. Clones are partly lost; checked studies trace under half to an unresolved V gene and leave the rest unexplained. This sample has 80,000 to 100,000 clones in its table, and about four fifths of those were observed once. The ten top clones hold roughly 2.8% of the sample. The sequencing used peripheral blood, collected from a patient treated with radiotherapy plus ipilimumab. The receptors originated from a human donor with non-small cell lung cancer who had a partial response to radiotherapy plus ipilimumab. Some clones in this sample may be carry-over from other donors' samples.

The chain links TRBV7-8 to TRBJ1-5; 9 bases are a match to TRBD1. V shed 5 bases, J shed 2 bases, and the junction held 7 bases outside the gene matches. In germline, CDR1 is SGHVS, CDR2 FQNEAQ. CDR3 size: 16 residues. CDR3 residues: CASSARGTGRNQPQHF. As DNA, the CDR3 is TGTGCCAGCAGCGCGCGAGGGACAGGGCGCAATCAGCCCCAGCATTTT.

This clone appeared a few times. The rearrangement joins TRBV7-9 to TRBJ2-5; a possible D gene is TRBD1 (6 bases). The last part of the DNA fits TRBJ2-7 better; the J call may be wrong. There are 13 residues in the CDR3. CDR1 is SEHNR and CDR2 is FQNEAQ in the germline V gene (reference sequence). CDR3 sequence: CASSWTALNEQYF. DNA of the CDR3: TGTGCCAGCAGCTGGACAGCATTGAACGAGCAGTACTTC.

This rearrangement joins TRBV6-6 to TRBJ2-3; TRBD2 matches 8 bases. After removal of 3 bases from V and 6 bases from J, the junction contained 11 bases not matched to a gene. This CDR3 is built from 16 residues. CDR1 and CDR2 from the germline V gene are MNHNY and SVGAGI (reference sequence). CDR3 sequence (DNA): TGTGCCAGCAGTTATGGGGAGGCGGGGGGCTGGGATACGCAGTATTTT. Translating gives CASSYGEAGGWDTQYF.

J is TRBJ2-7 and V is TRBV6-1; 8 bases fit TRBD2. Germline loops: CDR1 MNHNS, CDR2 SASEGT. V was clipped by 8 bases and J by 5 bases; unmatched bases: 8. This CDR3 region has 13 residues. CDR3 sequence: CASRPAGVNEQYF. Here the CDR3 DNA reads TGTGCCAGCCGCCCAGCGGGAGTAAACGAGCAGTACTTC.

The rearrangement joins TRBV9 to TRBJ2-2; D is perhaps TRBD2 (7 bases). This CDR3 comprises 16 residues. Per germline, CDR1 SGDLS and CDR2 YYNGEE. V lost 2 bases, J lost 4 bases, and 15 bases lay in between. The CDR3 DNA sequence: TGTGCCAGCAGCGTTGGGGGGGGCATTGTCACCGGGGAGCTGTTTTTT. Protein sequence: CASSVGGGIVTGELFF. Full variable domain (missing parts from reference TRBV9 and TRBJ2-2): DSGVTQTPKHLITATGQRVTLRCSPRSGDLSVYWYQQSLDQGLQFLIQYYNGEERAKGNILERFSAQQFPDLHSELNLSSLELGDSALYFCASSVGGGIVTGELFFGEGSRLTVL.

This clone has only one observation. This chain's CDR3 is CASLDRGLGKNIQYF. CDR3 DNA: TGTGCCAGTCTGGACAGGGGGCTTGGCAAAAACATTCAGTACTTC. This chain links TRBV5-6 with TRBJ2-4, with TRBD1 matching over 11 bases. CDR3 length: 15 residues. Germline V gene data show CDR1 as SGHDT and CDR2 as YYEEEE. Germline trimming cut 8 bases from V and 3 bases from J; bases unmatched to any gene: 7.

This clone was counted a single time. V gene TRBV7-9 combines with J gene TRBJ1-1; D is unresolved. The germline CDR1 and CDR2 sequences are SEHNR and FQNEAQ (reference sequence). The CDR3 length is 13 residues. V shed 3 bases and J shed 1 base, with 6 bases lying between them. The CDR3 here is CASSFTTNTEAFF. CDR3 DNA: TGTGCCAGCAGCTTCACTACGAACACTGAAGCTTTCTTT. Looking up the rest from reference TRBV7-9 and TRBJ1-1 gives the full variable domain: DTGVSQNPRHKITKRGQNVTFRCDPISEHNRLYWYRQTLGQGPEFLTYFQNEAQLEKSRLLSDRFSAERPKGSFSTLEIQRTEQGDSAMYLCASSFTTNTEAFFGQGTRLTVV.

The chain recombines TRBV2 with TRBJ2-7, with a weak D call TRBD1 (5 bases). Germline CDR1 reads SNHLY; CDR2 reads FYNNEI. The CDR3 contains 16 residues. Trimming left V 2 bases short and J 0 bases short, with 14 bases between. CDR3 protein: CASSEPDNRSSYEQYF. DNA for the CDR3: TGTGCCAGCAGTGAACCGGACAATAGGAGCTCCTACGAGCAGTACTTC.

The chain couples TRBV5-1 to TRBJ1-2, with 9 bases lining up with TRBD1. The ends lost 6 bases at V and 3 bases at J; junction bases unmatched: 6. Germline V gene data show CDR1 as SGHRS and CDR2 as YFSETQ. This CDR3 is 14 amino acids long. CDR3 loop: CASTRQGEYYGYTF. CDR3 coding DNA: TGCGCCAGCACCCGACAGGGGGAGTACTATGGCTACACCTTC.

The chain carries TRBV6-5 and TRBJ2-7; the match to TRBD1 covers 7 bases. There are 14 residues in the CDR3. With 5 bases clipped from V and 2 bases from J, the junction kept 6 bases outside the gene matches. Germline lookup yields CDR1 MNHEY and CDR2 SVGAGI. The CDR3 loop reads CASSVRTGTYEQYF. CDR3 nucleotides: TGTGCCAGCAGTGTCAGGACAGGTACCTACGAGCAGTACTTC.

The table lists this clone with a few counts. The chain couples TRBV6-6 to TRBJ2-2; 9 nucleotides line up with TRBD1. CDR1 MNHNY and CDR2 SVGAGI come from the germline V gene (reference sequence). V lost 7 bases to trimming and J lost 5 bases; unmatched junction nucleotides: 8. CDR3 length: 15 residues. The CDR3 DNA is TGTGCCAGCAAAATACCGGGACAGGGAACCGGGGAGCTGTTTTTT. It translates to CASKIPGQGTGELFF.

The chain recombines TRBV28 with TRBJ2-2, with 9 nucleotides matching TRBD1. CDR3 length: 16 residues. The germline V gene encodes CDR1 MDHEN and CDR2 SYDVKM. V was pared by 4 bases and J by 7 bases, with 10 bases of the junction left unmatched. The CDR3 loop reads CASSSPGQGVIGELFF. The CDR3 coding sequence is TGTGCCAGCAGTTCACCGGGACAGGGAGTAATCGGGGAGCTGTTTTTT.

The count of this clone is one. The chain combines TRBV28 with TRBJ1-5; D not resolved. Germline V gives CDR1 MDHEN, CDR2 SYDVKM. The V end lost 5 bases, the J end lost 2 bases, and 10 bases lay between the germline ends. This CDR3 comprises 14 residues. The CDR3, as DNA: TGTGCCAGCAGTCGGGTCGAGGGCAATCAGCCCCAGCATTTT. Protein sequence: CASSRVEGNQPQHF.

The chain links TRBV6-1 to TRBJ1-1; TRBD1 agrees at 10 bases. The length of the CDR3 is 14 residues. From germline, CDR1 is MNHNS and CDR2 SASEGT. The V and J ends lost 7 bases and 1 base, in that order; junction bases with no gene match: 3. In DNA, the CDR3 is TGTGCCAGCACAAGGGACAGGGGGAACACTGAAGCTTTCTTT. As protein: CASTRDRGNTEAFF.

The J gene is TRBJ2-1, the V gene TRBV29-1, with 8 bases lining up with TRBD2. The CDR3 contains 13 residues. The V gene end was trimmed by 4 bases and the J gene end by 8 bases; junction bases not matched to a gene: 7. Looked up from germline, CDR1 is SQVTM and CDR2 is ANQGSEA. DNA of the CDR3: TGCAGCGTTGGGGGACTAGTTTCGGATGAGCAGTTCTTC. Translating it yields CSVGGLVSDEQFF.

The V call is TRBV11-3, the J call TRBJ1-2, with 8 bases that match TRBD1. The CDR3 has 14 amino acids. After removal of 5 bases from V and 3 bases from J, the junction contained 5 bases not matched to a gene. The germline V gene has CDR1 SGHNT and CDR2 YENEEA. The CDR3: CASSRSDRDYGYTF. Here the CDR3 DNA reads TGTGCCAGCAGCCGTTCGGACAGGGACTATGGCTACACCTTC.

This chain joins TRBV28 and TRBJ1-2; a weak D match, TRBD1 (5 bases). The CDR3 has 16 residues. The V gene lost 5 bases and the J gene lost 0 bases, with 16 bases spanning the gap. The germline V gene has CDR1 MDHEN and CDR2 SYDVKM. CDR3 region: CASSGGIGPPNYGYTF. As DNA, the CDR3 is TGTGCCAGCAGTGGGGGGATCGGGCCGCCTAACTATGGCTACACCTTC.

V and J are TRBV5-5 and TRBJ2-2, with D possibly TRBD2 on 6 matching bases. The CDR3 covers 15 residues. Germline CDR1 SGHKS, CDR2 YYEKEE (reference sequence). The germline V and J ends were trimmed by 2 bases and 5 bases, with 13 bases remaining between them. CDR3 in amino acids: CASSLHLATTGELFF. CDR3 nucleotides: TGTGCCAGCAGCTTACATCTAGCGACGACCGGGGAGCTGTTTTTT.

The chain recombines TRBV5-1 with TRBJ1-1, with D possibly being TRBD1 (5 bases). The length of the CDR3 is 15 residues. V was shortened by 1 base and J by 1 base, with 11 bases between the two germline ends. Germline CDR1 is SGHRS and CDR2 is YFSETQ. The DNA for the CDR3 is TGCGCCAGCAGCTTGTTAGGACAAGGGAACACTGAAGCTTTCTTT. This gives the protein CASSLLGQGNTEAFF.

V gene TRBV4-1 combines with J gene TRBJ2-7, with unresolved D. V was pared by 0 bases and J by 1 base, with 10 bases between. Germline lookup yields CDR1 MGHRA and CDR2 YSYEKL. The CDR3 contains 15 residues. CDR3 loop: CASSQEASKSYEQYF. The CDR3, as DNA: TGCGCCAGCAGCCAAGAGGCCAGTAAATCCTACGAGCAGTACTTC.

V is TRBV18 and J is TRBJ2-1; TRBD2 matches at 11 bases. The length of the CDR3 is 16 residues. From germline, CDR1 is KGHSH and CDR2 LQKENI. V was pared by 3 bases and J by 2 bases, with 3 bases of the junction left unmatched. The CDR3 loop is CASSPLAGGPYNEQFF. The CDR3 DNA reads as TGTGCCAGCTCACCGTTAGCGGGAGGGCCCTACAATGAGCAGTTCTTC.

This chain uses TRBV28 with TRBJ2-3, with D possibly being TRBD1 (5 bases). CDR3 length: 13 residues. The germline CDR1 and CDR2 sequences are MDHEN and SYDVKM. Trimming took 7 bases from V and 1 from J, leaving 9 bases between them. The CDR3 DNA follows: TGTGCCAGCAACCAACAGGGCACAGATACGCAGTATTTT. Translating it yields CASNQQGTDTQYF.

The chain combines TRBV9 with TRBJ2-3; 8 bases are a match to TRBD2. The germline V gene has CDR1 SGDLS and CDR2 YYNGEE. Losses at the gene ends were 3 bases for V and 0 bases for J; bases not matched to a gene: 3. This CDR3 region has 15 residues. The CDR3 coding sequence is TGTGCCAGCAGCGAACTAGCGGCTAGCACAGATACGCAGTATTTT. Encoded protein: CASSELAASTDTQYF.

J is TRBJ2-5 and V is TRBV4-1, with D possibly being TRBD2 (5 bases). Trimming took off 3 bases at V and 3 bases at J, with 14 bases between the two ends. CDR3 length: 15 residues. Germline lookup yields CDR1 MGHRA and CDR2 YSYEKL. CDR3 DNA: TGCGCCAGCAGCCAGCAGATCACGAGGGAAGAGACCCAGTACTTC. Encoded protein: CASSQQITREETQYF.

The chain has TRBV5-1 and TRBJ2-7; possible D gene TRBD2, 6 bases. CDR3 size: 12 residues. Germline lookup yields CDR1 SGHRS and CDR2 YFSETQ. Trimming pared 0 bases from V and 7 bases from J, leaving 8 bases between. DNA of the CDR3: TGCGCCAGCAGCTTGGGGGGGGATGAGCAGTACTTC. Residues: CASSLGGDEQYF.

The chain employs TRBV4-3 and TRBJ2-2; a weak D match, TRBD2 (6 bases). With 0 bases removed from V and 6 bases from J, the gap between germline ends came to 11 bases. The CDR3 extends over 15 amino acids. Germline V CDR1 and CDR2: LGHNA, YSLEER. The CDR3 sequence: CASSQEGTPAGELFF. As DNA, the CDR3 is TGCGCCAGCAGCCAAGAGGGGACTCCTGCCGGGGAGCTGTTTTTT.

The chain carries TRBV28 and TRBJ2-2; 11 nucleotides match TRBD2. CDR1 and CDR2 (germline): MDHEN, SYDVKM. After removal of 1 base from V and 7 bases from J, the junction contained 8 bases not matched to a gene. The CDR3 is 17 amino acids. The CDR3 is CASSLYLAGGPDGELFF. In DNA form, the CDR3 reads TGTGCCAGCAGTTTATACTTAGCGGGGGGGCCGGACGGGGAGCTGTTTTTT.

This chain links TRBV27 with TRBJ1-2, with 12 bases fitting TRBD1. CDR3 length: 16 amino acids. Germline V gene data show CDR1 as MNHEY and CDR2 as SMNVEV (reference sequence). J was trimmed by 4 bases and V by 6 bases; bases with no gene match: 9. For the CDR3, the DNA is TGTGCCAGCAGACAGCCCGGGACAGGGGGCCTCTATGGCTACACCTTC. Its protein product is CASRQPGTGGLYGYTF.

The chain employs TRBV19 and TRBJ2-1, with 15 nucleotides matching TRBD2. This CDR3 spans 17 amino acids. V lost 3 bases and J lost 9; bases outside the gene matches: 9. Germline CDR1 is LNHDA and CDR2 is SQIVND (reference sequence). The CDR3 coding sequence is TGTGCCAGTAGTATTCTTGGACTAGCGGGAGGGCGTGGTGAGCAGTTCTTC. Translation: CASSILGLAGGRGEQFF.

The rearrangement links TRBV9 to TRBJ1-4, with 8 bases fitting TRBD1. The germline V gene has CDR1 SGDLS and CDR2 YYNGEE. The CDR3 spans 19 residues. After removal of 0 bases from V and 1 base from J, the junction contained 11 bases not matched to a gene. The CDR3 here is CASSVADRASTRTNEKLFF. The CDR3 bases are TGTGCCAGCAGCGTAGCGGACAGGGCATCGACACGAACTAATGAAAAACTGTTTTTT. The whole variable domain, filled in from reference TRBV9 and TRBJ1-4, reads DSGVTQTPKHLITATGQRVTLRCSPRSGDLSVYWYQQSLDQGLQFLIQYYNGEERAKGNILERFSAQQFPDLHSELNLSSLELGDSALYFCASSVADRASTRTNEKLFFGSGTQLSVL.

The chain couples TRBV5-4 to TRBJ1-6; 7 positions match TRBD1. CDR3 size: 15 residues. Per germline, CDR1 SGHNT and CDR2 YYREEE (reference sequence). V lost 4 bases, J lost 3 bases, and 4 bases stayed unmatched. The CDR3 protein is CASSRGQSYNSPLHF. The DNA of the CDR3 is TGTGCCAGCAGCAGGGGACAGAGCTATAATTCACCCCTCCACTTT. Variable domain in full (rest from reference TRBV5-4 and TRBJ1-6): ETGVTQSPTHLIKTRGQQVTLRCSSQSGHNTVSWYQQALGQGPQFIFQYYREEENGRGNFPPRFSGLQFPNYSSELNVNALELDDSALYLCASSRGQSYNSPLHFGNGTRLTVT.

The CDR3 is CASRIRQVDEQYF. CDR3 sequence (DNA): TGTGCCAGCAGGATCCGACAGGTCGACGAGCAGTACTTC. The V and J genes are TRBV13 and TRBJ2-7; possible D gene TRBD1, 6 bases. The V end was cut by 6 bases, the J end by 5 bases, with 14 bases between. The CDR3 is 13 amino acids. Germline V gene lookup returns CDR1 PRHDT and CDR2 FYEKMQ (reference sequence).